These 23 T cell receptor beta chains came from one sample sequenced in a study of long-term antiretroviral therapy in people with HIV. The libraries were made with immunoSEQ v3.0 at survey level. Assay: immunoSEQ multiplex PCR; the TCRdb copy retains only in-frame clones and omits some. The table records some 19,000 clones, 84% of them present only once. The source was unsorted PBMCs, collected 0.9 years after starting antiretroviral therapy. All receptors derive from a man younger than 35 with HIV.

The V gene is TRBV10-3, the J gene TRBJ1-4; no clear D gene. Deletions cut 5 bases from V and 0 bases from J, with 31 bases between. The CDR3 runs 22 residues. Germline V lookup: CDR1 ENHRY, CDR2 SYGVKD. The CDR3 DNA is TGTGCCATCAGTACCGGGATTTCGCGTAGTCCTCGGACGGATGCAACTAATGAAAAACTGTTTTTT. This encodes CAISTGISRSPRTDATNEKLFF.

The chain joins TRBV9 to TRBJ2-1, with D maybe TRBD1 (5 bases). Trimming stripped 2 bases from V and 2 bases from J, with 11 bases between. Germline lookup yields CDR1 SGDLS and CDR2 YYNGEE. This CDR3 comprises 15 residues. The CDR3 nucleotides are TGTGCCAGCAGCGTTGCAACAGGACCCTACAATGAGCAGTTCTTC. Translating gives CASSVATGPYNEQFF.

This clone showed up just a few times. The chain is built from TRBV6-6 and TRBJ2-7, with D possibly matching TRBD2 (7 bases). This CDR3 region has 15 residues. V was clipped by 4 bases and J by 6 bases, with 19 bases between them. Germline assignment: CDR1 MNHNY and CDR2 SVGAGI (reference sequence). The DNA of the CDR3 is TGTGCCAGCAGTTGGGGGGCAGACCCGGGGGGCGAGCAGTACTTC. It codes for CASSWGADPGGEQYF.

CDR3 coding DNA: TGTGCCAGCAGCTTAAAGACTAGCGGGGGGGCCGGTACGCAGTATTTT. Translated, it gives CASSLKTSGGAGTQYF. This chain uses TRBV11-2 with TRBJ2-3, with 14 bases lining up with TRBD2. J lost 8 bases, V lost 2 bases, and 6 bases had no gene match. The CDR3 runs to 16 residues. In germline, CDR1 is SGHAT, CDR2 FQNNGV. The full variable domain, with the rest looked up from reference TRBV11-2 and TRBJ2-3, is EAGVAQSPRYKIIEKRQSVAFWCNPISGHATLYWYQQILGQGPKLLIQFQNNGVVDDSQLPKDRFSAERLKGVDSTLKIQPAKLEDSAVYLCASSLKTSGGAGTQYFGPGTRLTVL.

The CDR3 reads CASSLGQGGSQYF. The DNA of the CDR3 is TGCGCCAGCAGCCTGGGACAGGGGGGGTCCCAGTACTTC. This chain links TRBV5-1 with TRBJ2-5; 11 positions agree with TRBD1. V dropped 4 bases and J dropped 9; count of bases not matched to a gene: 5. The CDR3 length is 13 residues. The germline V gene encodes CDR1 SGHRS and CDR2 YFSETQ.

The rearrangement joins TRBV5-1 to TRBJ1-2; 7 bases align to TRBD1. Losses at the gene ends were 1 base for V and 0 bases for J; bases not matched to a gene: 0. Germline loops: CDR1 SGHRS, CDR2 YFSETQ. The CDR3 loop spans 14 amino acids. The CDR3 loop is CASSLQGANYGYTF. The CDR3 DNA reads as TGCGCCAGCAGCTTGCAGGGGGCTAACTATGGCTACACCTTC.

CDR3 sequence: CASSSDRGRYGYTF. CDR3 DNA: TGTGCCAGCAGCTCGGACAGGGGGAGGTATGGCTACACCTTC. The V and J genes are TRBV7-9 and TRBJ1-2; 10 bases align to TRBD1. Germline CDR1 and CDR2: SEHNR and FQNEAQ (reference sequence). This CDR3 is 14 amino acids long. The junction had 4 bases not matched to a gene; V was cut back by 4 bases and J by 5 bases.

The table lists this clone with a count of one. The V gene is TRBV9, the J gene TRBJ1-1; a weak D match, TRBD1 (6 bases). V lost 2 bases, J lost 5 bases, and 10 bases lay in between. Germline-derived CDR1 and CDR2 are SGDLS and YYNGEE. The CDR3 runs to 13 residues. As DNA, the CDR3 is TGTGCCAGCAGCGTTTTTCAGGGGACTGAAGCTTTCTTT. Translation: CASSVFQGTEAFF. The full variable domain, rest sourced from reference TRBV9 and TRBJ1-1, is DSGVTQTPKHLITATGQRVTLRCSPRSGDLSVYWYQQSLDQGLQFLIQYYNGEERAKGNILERFSAQQFPDLHSELNLSSLELGDSALYFCASSVFQGTEAFFGQGTRLTVV.

This chain joins TRBV28 and TRBJ1-1; D is ambiguous. Trimming pared 3 bases from V and 5 bases from J, leaving 1 base between. The CDR3 length is 10 residues. The V gene's germline CDR1 is MDHEN and CDR2 SYDVKM. The CDR3 loop is CASSFTEAFF. In DNA form, the CDR3 reads TGTGCCAGCAGTTTTACTGAAGCTTTCTTT.

The chain recombines TRBV7-3 with TRBJ1-6; no reliable D call. The CDR3 extends over 14 amino acids. Trimming shortened V by 1 base and J by 1 base, and 2 bases separated the two germline ends. The V gene's germline CDR1 is SGHTA and CDR2 FQGTGA. Written as DNA, the CDR3 is TGTGCCAGCAGCTTAAGTTCCTATAATTCACCCCTCCACTTT. Translating it yields CASSLSSYNSPLHF.

This clone was seen once. The J gene is TRBJ1-4, the V gene TRBV28; TRBD1 might be the D (6 bases). Germline loops: CDR1 MDHEN, CDR2 SYDVKM. The length of the CDR3 is 16 residues. V lost 7 bases and J lost 0, with 15 bases in between. CDR3 sequence reads: CASTSGGTTTNEKLFF. For the CDR3, the DNA is TGTGCCAGCACCTCGGGCGGGACAACAACTAATGAAAAACTGTTTTTT.

The chain carries TRBV15 and TRBJ1-4; unclear D gene. V lost 3 bases, J lost 5 bases, and 10 bases lay in between. CDR1 and CDR2 from the germline V gene are LNHNV and YYDKDF (reference sequence). This CDR3 region has 14 residues. In nucleotides, the CDR3 is TGTGCCACCAGCAGGGATACAGAAAATGAAAAACTGTTTTTT. Translated, it gives CATSRDTENEKLFF. The variable domain in full, completed from reference TRBV15 and TRBJ1-4, reads DAMVIQNPRYQVTQFGKPVTLSCSQTLNHNVMYWYQQKSSQAPKLLFHYYDKDFNNEADTPDNFQSRRPNTSFCFLDIRSPGLGDTAMYLCATSRDTENEKLFFGSGTQLSVL.

The chain employs TRBV15 and TRBJ1-5, with D unresolved. CDR1 and CDR2 from the germline V gene are LNHNV and YYDKDF (reference sequence). The CDR3 has 17 amino acids. V lost 3 bases and J 0 bases, leaving 15 bases between the germline ends. CDR3 nucleotide sequence: TGTGCCACCAGCAGGCCCCTGACAAACTATAGCAATCAGCCCCAGCATTTT. It translates to CATSRPLTNYSNQPQHF.

This clone was found once. The chain links TRBV6-6 to TRBJ1-4, with D unresolved. Germline V CDR1 and CDR2: MNHNY, SVGAGI (reference sequence). The CDR3 has 12 residues. V lost 6 bases to trimming and J lost 8 bases, with 10 bases between them. DNA for the CDR3: TGTGCCAGCAGCGGTACTCGGGAAAAACTGTTTTTT. This codes for CASSGTREKLFF.

The chain links TRBV6-5 to TRBJ1-2; TRBD1 might be the D (5 bases). CDR1 and CDR2 from the germline V gene are MNHEY and SVGAGI. The V end lost 8 bases, the J end lost 2 bases, and 9 bases lay between the germline ends. This CDR3 spans 12 amino acids. The CDR3 sequence is CASQGLNYGYTF. The CDR3 DNA reads as TGTGCCAGCCAGGGACTAAACTATGGCTACACCTTC.

The chain has TRBV6-1 and TRBJ2-7, with TRBD1 matching over 9 bases. J lost 4 bases, V lost 7 bases, and 8 bases had no gene match. Looked up from germline, CDR1 is MNHNS and CDR2 is SASEGT. The CDR3 is made up of 14 amino acids. CDR3 region: CASNLGDRAYEQYF. For the CDR3, the DNA is TGTGCCAGCAATCTTGGGGACAGGGCGTACGAGCAGTACTTC.

Here the CDR3 DNA reads TGTGCCAGCAGCTTGTGGTCCGAGGACTATGGCTACACCTTC. This codes for CASSLWSEDYGYTF. V is TRBV5-4 and J is TRBJ1-2; D remains unclear. V lost 1 base, J lost 3 bases, and 10 bases lay in between. The CDR3 sequence is 14 residues long. CDR1 is SGHNT and CDR2 is YYREEE in the germline V gene (reference sequence).

The rearrangement joins TRBV4-1 to TRBJ1-2; perhaps TRBD1 as D (6 bases). There are 14 residues in the CDR3. CDR1 MGHRA and CDR2 YSYEKL come from the germline V gene. The V gene lost 3 bases and the J gene lost 7 bases, with 15 bases spanning the gap. The CDR3 DNA is TGCGCCAGCAGCCACCTTGACAGGCTTCGTGGCTACACCTTC. Translated: CASSHLDRLRGYTF.

The chain links TRBV2 to TRBJ1-6, with 7 positions matching TRBD1. After removal of 6 bases from V and 9 bases from J, the junction contained 8 bases not matched to a gene. The CDR3 is 14 residues long. Germline lookup yields CDR1 SNHLY and CDR2 FYNNEI. CDR3: CASSADREVSPLHF. For the CDR3, the DNA is TGTGCCAGCAGCGCCGACAGGGAGGTTTCACCCCTCCACTTT.

V usage is TRBV2 and J usage is TRBJ2-2; D is possibly TRBD1 (7 bases). Trimming shortened V by 2 bases and J by 2 bases, and 9 bases separated the two germline ends. The CDR3 spans 15 residues. Germline V gene sequence: CDR1 SNHLY, CDR2 FYNNEI. Written as DNA, the CDR3 is TGTGCCAGCAGTGAACAGGGGGGTAACACCGGGGAGCTGTTTTTT. Amino acids: CASSEQGGNTGELFF.

The rearrangement uses TRBV10-3 and TRBJ2-3; a weak D match, TRBD2 (6 bases). Germline assignment: CDR1 ENHRY and CDR2 SYGVKD. V was shortened by 7 bases and J by 5 bases, with 16 bases between the two germline ends. The CDR3 loop spans 14 amino acids. CDR3 in amino acids: CAITGGATGDTQYF. The CDR3 DNA is TGTGCCATCACGGGCGGGGCAACCGGAGATACGCAGTATTTT.

The gene calls are TRBV19 and TRBJ2-3; either TRBD1 or TRBD2 may supply D (6 bases each). The CDR3 has 16 amino acids. The V and J ends lost 3 bases and 2 bases respectively, with 15 bases between them. Germline assignment: CDR1 LNHDA and CDR2 SQIVND (reference sequence). The CDR3 nucleotides read TGTGCCAGTAGTATTTGGCTCGGGGGCACCACAGATACGCAGTATTTT. It codes for CASSIWLGGTTDTQYF.

The chain uses TRBV28 and TRBJ1-4; D might be TRBD1 (6 bases). Trimming took off 2 bases at V and 7 bases at J, with 14 bases between the two ends. Germline V gene sequence: CDR1 MDHEN, CDR2 SYDVKM. The CDR3 length is 15 residues. The CDR3 coding sequence is TGTGCCAGCAGTTTACGGACAGCCGCAGGTGAAAAACTGTTTTTT. Translating gives CASSLRTAAGEKLFF.